What follows are 32 T cell receptor beta chains derived from one specimen sequenced in a study of blood T cell repertoires in COVID-19 (dated by TCRdb to the early 2020s). Library generation was performed with the immunoSEQ multiplex PCR assay. TCRdb holds this immuneACCESS table with in-frame rearrangements only. Some clones are missing; in checked studies, unresolved V genes explain under half, and the rest has no known cause. Recorded for this sample are 55,000 to 65,000 clones; 60% to 80% of them occurred a single time. In total, the top ten clones hold approximately 3% of the sample. Sequencing used peripheral blood. The receptor set was obtained from a man aged 55-75 years with acute or convalescent COVID-19.

This clone showed up just once. The chain links TRBV7-9 to TRBJ2-4, with D possibly matching TRBD1 (6 bases). Trimming shortened V by 5 bases and J by 0 bases, and 8 bases separated the two germline ends. This CDR3 comprises 14 residues. Germline V gene lookup returns CDR1 SEHNR and CDR2 FQNEAQ (reference sequence). The CDR3 here is CASSATGAKNIQYF. CDR3 DNA: TGTGCCAGCAGCGCGACAGGAGCCAAAAACATTCAGTACTTC.

This clone occurred once. The V call is TRBV27, the J call TRBJ1-2; weak D call: TRBD1 (6 bases). This CDR3 has 13 residues. The V gene lost 4 bases and the J gene lost 4 bases, with 10 bases spanning the gap. From germline, CDR1 is MNHEY and CDR2 SMNVEV (reference sequence). The CDR3 DNA is TGTGCCAGCAGTTCGGACAGTATCTATGGCTACACCTTC. Protein: CASSSDSIYGYTF.

The chain has TRBV19 and TRBJ1-2; D not certain. The CDR3 length is 15 residues. V was trimmed by 3 bases and J by 2 bases, leaving 13 bases between them. Per the germline V gene, CDR1 is LNHDA and CDR2 is SQIVND (reference sequence). CDR3 region: CASSMTSLGNYGYTF. DNA for the CDR3: TGTGCCAGTAGTATGACGAGCCTGGGCAACTATGGCTACACCTTC. Full variable domain (rest looked up from reference TRBV19 and TRBJ1-2): DGGITQSPKYLFRKEGQNVTLSCEQNLNHDAMYWYRQDPGQGLRLIYYSQIVNDFQKGDIAEGYSVSREKKESFPLTVTSAQKNPTAFYLCASSMTSLGNYGYTFGSGTRLTVV.

The chain employs TRBV5-1 and TRBJ1-6, with D possibly TRBD1 on 6 matching bases. CDR3 length: 15 residues. Looked up from germline, CDR1 is SGHRS and CDR2 is YFSETQ. The V and J ends lost 0 bases and 5 bases respectively, with 9 bases between them. CDR3 nucleotides: TGCGCCAGCAGCTTGGCCAGGGGAGATAATTCACCCCTCCACTTT. This codes for CASSLARGDNSPLHF.

The chain uses TRBV10-3 and TRBJ1-3, with 11 bases identical to TRBD1. V gave up 6 bases and J gave up 2 bases; unmatched junction bases: 3. This CDR3 is built from 15 residues. Germline CDR1 reads ENHRY; CDR2 reads SYGVKD. The DNA of the CDR3 is TGTGCCATCAGGCCGGGACAGGGGGCTGGAAACACCATATATTTT. Amino acid sequence: CAIRPGQGAGNTIYF.

This sequence joins TRBV19 and TRBJ2-6; 12 bases align to TRBD1. The CDR3 is made up of 17 amino acids. V lost 10 bases, J lost 5 bases, and 12 bases stayed unmatched. Looked up from germline, CDR1 is LNHDA and CDR2 is SQIVND (reference sequence). CDR3 in amino acids: CATAAGTGGFRANVLTF. CDR3 nucleotides: TGTGCCACCGCTGCCGGGACAGGGGGCTTCAGGGCCAACGTCCTGACTTTC.

The rearrangement uses TRBV9 and TRBJ1-1, with D perhaps TRBD1 (5 bases). CDR3 length: 15 residues. The V end was cut by 0 bases, the J end by 5 bases, with 14 bases between. Germline CDR1 SGDLS, CDR2 YYNGEE. This CDR3 reads CASSVGSQGSTEAFF. The DNA of the CDR3 is TGTGCCAGCAGCGTAGGGTCCCAGGGTAGTACTGAAGCTTTCTTT.

The chain carries TRBV21-1 and TRBJ2-7; TRBD1, the table's D call, lacks a check against the DNA. TRBV21-1 is a pseudogene. This CDR3 contains 14 residues. The CDR3 loop reads CASREDTRGYEQYF. The CDR3 region has the DNA TGTGCCAGCAGGGAAGACACAAGGGGCTACGAGCAGTACTTC.

V is TRBV30 and J is TRBJ2-3, with 9 bases that match TRBD1. The CDR3 has 14 residues. Germline V gives CDR1 GTSNPN, CDR2 SVGIG (reference sequence). The CDR3 nucleotides read TGTGCGCACCTTTCAAACAGGGGGCCGGATACGCAGTATTTT. Protein: CAHLSNRGPDTQYF.

This sequence joins TRBV5-4 and TRBJ2-1; 8 bases line up with TRBD1. The CDR3 loop spans 15 amino acids. V was pared by 2 bases and J by 10 bases, with 11 bases of the junction left unmatched. The V gene's germline CDR1 is SGHNT and CDR2 YYREEE (reference sequence). This chain's CDR3 is CASSLPPGQVEEQFF. The DNA for the CDR3 is TGTGCCAGCAGCTTACCACCGGGACAGGTCGAGGAGCAGTTCTTC.

CDR3 region: CATSDFLASGLTGELFF. The CDR3 DNA reads TGTGCCACCAGTGATTTCCTCGCTAGCGGGTTAACCGGGGAGCTGTTTTTT. This rearrangement joins TRBV24-1 to TRBJ2-2, with 8 bases that match TRBD2. The trim removed 1 base at V and 5 bases at J, leaving 8 bases unmatched. This CDR3 spans 17 amino acids. Germline lookup yields CDR1 KGHDR and CDR2 SFDVKD.

This chain uses TRBV2 with TRBJ2-7; D gene uncertain. In germline, CDR1 is SNHLY, CDR2 FYNNEI. V gave up 6 bases and J gave up 4 bases, with 10 bases separating them. The CDR3 loop spans 12 amino acids. For the CDR3, the DNA is TGTGCCAGCAGAGGCCCGGGTTACGAGCAGTACTTC. This gives the protein CASRGPGYEQYF.

The rearrangement links TRBV7-2 to TRBJ2-5; D possibly corresponds to TRBD2 (5 bases). CDR3 length: 16 amino acids. The germline CDR1 and CDR2 sequences are SGHTA and FQGNSA. V lost 5 bases to trimming and J lost 1 base, with 17 bases between them. The CDR3 DNA reads TGTGCCAGCAGCCCAGGAGCGGTGACGTCCCAAGAGACCCAGTACTTC. It encodes CASSPGAVTSQETQYF.

This clone is a singleton in its sample. The chain employs TRBV12-5 and TRBJ1-6; D is possibly TRBD1 (6 bases). CDR3 length: 21 amino acids. The germline V and J ends were trimmed by 1 base and 1 base, with 23 bases remaining between them. The germline CDR1 and CDR2 sequences are LGHNT and FRNRAP. The CDR3 here is CASGLATRGFGTGSYNSPLHF. The CDR3 DNA reads TGTGCTAGTGGTTTGGCAACAAGGGGGTTCGGAACGGGATCCTATAATTCACCCCTCCACTTT.

The chain has TRBV5-5 and TRBJ1-5, with D hard to call. Trimming took 4 bases from V and 0 from J, leaving 5 bases between them. The V gene's germline CDR1 is SGHKS and CDR2 YYEKEE (reference sequence). This CDR3 region has 13 residues. CDR3 DNA sequence: TGTGCCAGCAGCCAGTCTAGCAATCAGCCCCAGCATTTT. Translation: CASSQSSNQPQHF.

This chain links TRBV27 with TRBJ2-2, with 11 bases lining up with TRBD2. The germline V gene has CDR1 MNHEY and CDR2 SMNVEV (reference sequence). V lost 5 bases, J lost 7 bases, and 3 bases stayed unmatched. The CDR3 consists of 14 residues. DNA of the CDR3: TGTGCCAGCAGTCGCACTAGCGGGGGCGGGGAGCTGTTTTTT. This gives the protein CASSRTSGGGELFF.

The genes are TRBV11-2 and TRBJ2-7; a possible D gene is TRBD2 (5 bases). Germline-derived CDR1 and CDR2 are SGHAT and FQNNGV. The CDR3 loop spans 14 amino acids. Trimming took off 2 bases at V and 2 bases at J, with 10 bases between the two ends. Written as DNA, the CDR3 is TGTGCCAGCAGCTTAATGCTGGGAGCCTACGAGCAGTACTTC. This gives the protein CASSLMLGAYEQYF.

The chain links TRBV9 to TRBJ1-3; perhaps TRBD1 as D (6 bases). Deletions cut 4 bases from V and 2 bases from J, with 13 bases between. CDR1 and CDR2 from the germline V gene are SGDLS and YYNGEE. This CDR3 has 15 residues. Here the CDR3 reads CASSPSSGAGNTIYF. The DNA for the CDR3 is TGTGCCAGCAGCCCATCCTCAGGGGCTGGAAACACCATATATTTT. The entire variable domain, with the rest obtained from reference TRBV9 and TRBJ1-3, is as follows: DSGVTQTPKHLITATGQRVTLRCSPRSGDLSVYWYQQSLDQGLQFLIQYYNGEERAKGNILERFSAQQFPDLHSELNLSSLELGDSALYFCASSPSSGAGNTIYFGEGSWLTVV.

The chain is built from TRBV28 and TRBJ1-2; 7 positions agree with TRBD1. Germline loops: CDR1 MDHEN, CDR2 SYDVKM. V was clipped by 1 base and J by 8 bases; unmatched bases: 10. The CDR3 has 15 amino acids. CDR3 nucleotide sequence: TGTGCCAGCAGTTTATCCGGGACAGCCGGGATGGGCTACACCTTC. Residues: CASSLSGTAGMGYTF.

About this clone itself: Other DNA sequences in this specimen translate into the identical CDR3. The V gene is TRBV9, the J gene TRBJ2-2; possibly TRBD2 for D (5 bases). V dropped 3 bases and J dropped 0 bases, with 6 bases sitting between them. This CDR3 spans 14 amino acids. CDR1 SGDLS and CDR2 YYNGEE come from the germline V gene. CDR3 DNA: TGTGCCAGCAGCGCGGGGACGAACACCGGGGAGCTGTTTTTT. It encodes CASSAGTNTGELFF.

The chain uses TRBV5-1 and TRBJ2-3; perhaps TRBD2 as D (5 bases). The CDR3 runs to 18 residues. Trimming pared 2 bases from V and 0 bases from J, leaving 19 bases between. The germline CDR1 and CDR2 sequences are SGHRS and YFSETQ. CDR3 amino acids: CASSFGLTTTPSTDTQYF. The CDR3, as DNA: TGCGCCAGCAGCTTCGGGCTAACGACTACCCCTAGCACAGATACGCAGTATTTT.

The chain is built from TRBV5-6 and TRBJ1-1; tentatively, D is TRBD1 (6 bases). The length of the CDR3 is 12 residues. Trimming took off 4 bases at V and 7 bases at J, with 11 bases between the two ends. The germline V gene encodes CDR1 SGHDT and CDR2 YYEEEE. CDR3 sequence (DNA): TGTGCCAGCAGCGCAGGCAGGGGTGAAGCTTTCTTT. It translates to CASSAGRGEAFF.

This chain links TRBV7-3 with TRBJ2-3; the D gene is possibly TRBD1 (6 bases). In germline, CDR1 is SGHTA, CDR2 FQGTGA. V lost 4 bases, J lost 0 bases, and 11 bases lay in between. The CDR3 covers 15 residues. The CDR3 DNA reads TGTGCCAGCAGCTCCTCAGGGGCTAGCACAGATACGCAGTATTTT. Protein sequence: CASSSSGASTDTQYF. The full variable domain, completed using reference TRBV7-3 and TRBJ2-3, is GAGVSQTPSNKVTEKGKYVELRCDPISGHTALYWYRQSLGQGPEFLIYFQGTGAADDSGLPNDRFFAVRPEGSVSTLKIQRTERGDSAVYLCASSSSGASTDTQYFGPGTRLTVL.

The chain has TRBV5-1 and TRBJ1-2, with 9 bases fitting TRBD1. V was pared by 0 bases and J by 6 bases, with 9 bases of the junction left unmatched. The CDR3 length is 16 residues. CDR1 and CDR2 (germline): SGHRS, YFSETQ. The CDR3 DNA reads TGCGCCAGCAGCTTGGCCCCCACAGGGGGCGGAAATGGCTACACCTTC. This gives the protein CASSLAPTGGGNGYTF.

The chain's CDR3 is CASSESGQPQHF. CDR3 in DNA: TGTGCCAGCAGTGAGTCCGGTCAGCCCCAGCATTTT. V and J are TRBV2 and TRBJ1-5, with unresolved D. The CDR3 covers 12 residues. CDR1 is SNHLY and CDR2 is FYNNEI in the germline V gene. V gave up 3 bases and J gave up 6 bases, with 6 bases separating them.

The V call is TRBV18, the J call TRBJ1-5; 7 nucleotides line up with TRBD1. The length of the CDR3 is 15 residues. Trimming took 5 bases from V and 3 from J; bases not matched to a gene: 7. The germline gives CDR1 KGHSH, CDR2 LQKENI. The CDR3 loop is CASSLQGRLNQPQHF. The CDR3 DNA sequence: TGTGCCAGCTCATTACAGGGGCGACTCAATCAGCCCCAGCATTTT.

This chain connects TRBV12-3 or TRBV12-4 to TRBJ2-7; D is possibly TRBD2 (5 bases). V was shortened by 7 bases and J by 2 bases, with 12 bases between the two germline ends. The CDR3 spans 13 residues. In DNA form, the CDR3 reads TGTGCCAGCACTCTACGAGGGACCTACGAGCAGTACTTC. Translating it yields CASTLRGTYEQYF.

The CDR3 is CASSLAGGYQPQHF. The CDR3 bases are TGTGCCAGCAGCTTAGCTGGGGGGTATCAGCCCCAGCATTTT. The gene calls are TRBV7-2 and TRBJ1-5; D might be TRBD1 (5 bases). Germline values: CDR1 SGHTA, CDR2 FQGNSA. The CDR3 extends over 14 amino acids. Trimming took off 0 bases at V and 5 bases at J, with 8 bases between the two ends.

The chain joins TRBV6-4 to TRBJ1-1; 9 bases align to TRBD1. Germline loops: CDR1 MRHNA, CDR2 SNTAGT. The CDR3 covers 16 residues. The V and J ends lost 6 bases and 6 bases, in that order; junction bases with no gene match: 14. The CDR3 bases are TGTGCCAGCAGCGAAATAGCCCGACAGGGGGGAGCTGAAGCTTTCTTT. It translates to CASSEIARQGGAEAFF.

This chain links TRBV10-2 with TRBJ1-5; TRBD1 agrees at 7 bases. Germline CDR1 WSHSY, CDR2 SAAADI. The CDR3 runs to 15 residues. The V gene end was trimmed by 6 bases and the J gene end by 4 bases; junction bases not matched to a gene: 9. CDR3 sequence: CASRWTGSANQPQHF. In nucleotides, the CDR3 is TGCGCCAGCAGATGGACAGGCTCAGCAAATCAGCCCCAGCATTTT.

The rearrangement joins TRBV7-8 to TRBJ1-1; D is unclear. The V gene's germline CDR1 is SGHVS and CDR2 FQNEAQ. Trimming removed 4 bases from V and 0 bases from J, with 6 bases in between. CDR3 size: 13 residues. The chain's CDR3 is CASSSSLNTEAFF. The CDR3, as DNA: TGTGCCAGCAGCTCCAGTCTGAACACTGAAGCTTTCTTT.

This clone was observed a single time. This rearrangement joins TRBV15 to TRBJ2-1; 7 nucleotides agree with TRBD1. CDR3 length equals 17 residues. Looked up from germline, CDR1 is LNHNV and CDR2 is YYDKDF (reference sequence). V dropped 1 base and J dropped 5; count of bases not matched to a gene: 11. The chain's CDR3 is CATSRASSGQVNNEQFF. CDR3 bases: TGTGCCACCAGCAGAGCTTCGTCCGGACAGGTCAACAATGAGCAGTTCTTC.